The clone carrying this T cell receptor beta chain was observed many times. Its matching antigen is unknown. HTBI primers from iRepertoire and Arm-PCR of CDR3 regions yielded the TCR beta libraries. TCRdb passed the multiplex PCR reads through MiXCR, listing each CDR3 protein once. Of approximately 400,000 distinct CDR3 sequences in the sample, 15% were seen once. Time point given: newly diagnosed GD, antithyroid drugs for less than 3 months. RNA extracted from PBMCs served as the sequencing template. V was clipped by 6 bases and J by 7 bases, with 13 bases between them. The CDR3 contains 13 residues. The sample is drawn from a study of regulatory T cells in long-lasting Graves disease. Study conclusions and caveats: Favoring TRBV28, TRBJ1-2 and TRBJ2-5 was a feature seen in persistent disease. Relative to newly diagnosed Graves' patients, persistent ones had lower TCR diversity.

A further study also used this sample, focusing on T cells in Graves' hyperthyroidism and ophthalmopathy. From that report: The authors' 13 V-J model separated ophthalmopathy from stable hyperthyroidism.

The source is a woman in her thirties with Graves disease. Sequencing was performed on peripheral blood mononuclear cells (PBMCs), taken at new diagnosis, from a patient treated with antithyroid drugs. The V gene is TRBV12-3 or TRBV12-4, the J gene TRBJ1-5; D not resolved. In DNA, the CDR3 is TGTGCCAGCAGCCCGGGCTCAGGACAGCCCCAGCATTTT. This codes for CASSPGSGQPQHF.